The 27 T cell receptor beta chains below come from one sample, sequenced in a study of cytomegalovirus exposure and HLA in healthy donors. Both 60 Vbeta primers and 13 Jbeta primers went into the PCR. Generated by immunoSEQ multiplex PCR, the TCRdb table keeps only in-frame clones and is missing some. This sample has 110,000 to 150,000 clones, with 65% to 85% found just once. Input material: PBMCs. The receptors derive from a male donor in good health and CMV-seronegative.

The chain has TRBV5-6 and TRBJ1-1, with D possibly TRBD1 on 6 matching bases. The germline V and J ends were trimmed by 1 base and 6 bases, with 13 bases remaining between them. This CDR3 has 14 amino acids. Germline loops: CDR1 SGHDT, CDR2 YYEEEE. As DNA, the CDR3 is TGTGCCAGCAGCTTGAGGGGGACTAGGTCTGAAGCTTTCTTT. The encoded protein is CASSLRGTRSEAFF.

The chain employs TRBV4-2 and TRBJ1-2, with D possibly matching TRBD1 (5 bases). The germline CDR1 and CDR2 sequences are LGHNA and YNFKEQ. The CDR3 is made up of 12 amino acids. V shed 0 bases and J shed 11 bases, with 10 bases lying between them. DNA for the CDR3: TGTGCCAGCAGCCAAGATAGGCAGGGTTACACCTTC. Encoded protein: CASSQDRQGYTF.

The chain couples TRBV5-1 to TRBJ2-3; 9 nucleotides line up with TRBD2. This CDR3 is built from 16 residues. Germline V gene sequence: CDR1 SGHRS, CDR2 YFSETQ. V shed 1 base and J 5 bases; nucleotides not matched to a gene: 8. CDR3 DNA sequence: TGCGCCAGCAGCTTGCTTGTCGTAGCGGGAGAAGATACGCAGTATTTT. It encodes CASSLLVVAGEDTQYF.

This clone was observed a few times. The J gene is TRBJ2-1, the V gene TRBV7-2; D perhaps matches TRBD2 (5 bases). The germline gives CDR1 SGHTA, CDR2 FQGNSA. This CDR3 comprises 14 residues. V was shortened by 1 base and J by 7 bases, with 11 bases between the two germline ends. CDR3 sequence: CASSLVERYNEQFF. DNA of the CDR3: TGTGCCAGCAGCTTAGTTGAGCGGTATAATGAGCAGTTCTTC.

This clone has just one count. The gene calls are TRBV5-1 and TRBJ2-1; D may be TRBD2 (5 bases). V gave up 6 bases and J gave up 4 bases, with 14 bases separating them. CDR1 and CDR2 from the germline V gene are SGHRS and YFSETQ. This CDR3 contains 14 residues. The CDR3 region has the DNA TGCGCCAGCAAAGGCCCGAGGGATTACAATGAGCAGTTCTTC. Protein sequence: CASKGPRDYNEQFF.

The genes are TRBV6-5 and TRBJ2-3; 11 bases are a match to TRBD2. With V trimmed by 2 bases and J by 8 bases, 9 bases remained unmatched. Germline V CDR1 and CDR2: MNHEY, SVGAGI. This CDR3 contains 16 residues. DNA for the CDR3: TGTGCCAGCAGTTACCGGCCACTAGCGGGGGCAGGTACGCAGTATTTT. This codes for CASSYRPLAGAGTQYF.

This clone appeared a few times. The rearrangement joins TRBV7-9 to TRBJ2-7, with D possibly matching TRBD1 (6 bases). CDR3 length equals 14 residues. Trimming took off 5 bases at V and 5 bases at J, with 16 bases between the two ends. The V gene's germline CDR1 is SEHNR and CDR2 FQNEAQ (reference sequence). This CDR3 is CASSPRWGRDEQYF. The DNA of the CDR3 is TGTGCCAGCAGCCCCCGGTGGGGGCGAGACGAGCAGTACTTC.

The chain uses TRBV9 and TRBJ2-1; TRBD2 matches at 9 bases. The CDR3 is 14 residues long. The junction had 4 bases not matched to a gene; V was cut back by 1 base and J by 8 bases. Germline values: CDR1 SGDLS, CDR2 YYNGEE. CDR3 in DNA: TGTGCCAGCAGCGTACAAGCGGGAGGTGATGAGCAGTTCTTC. Encoded protein: CASSVQAGGDEQFF.

V and J are TRBV10-2 and TRBJ1-3, with 7 bases lining up with TRBD1. Germline CDR1 reads WSHSY; CDR2 reads SAAADI. The CDR3 has 15 residues. Germline trimming cut 5 bases from V and 2 bases from J; bases unmatched to any gene: 6. CDR3 amino acids: CASSSTGVPGNTIYF. For the CDR3, the DNA is TGCGCCAGCAGTTCTACAGGGGTACCTGGAAACACCATATATTTT.

This clone was detected a few times. The gene calls are TRBV6-5 and TRBJ2-7; weak D call: TRBD2 (6 bases). V dropped 4 bases and J dropped 0 bases, with 10 bases sitting between them. The CDR3 runs to 14 residues. From germline, CDR1 is MNHEY and CDR2 SVGAGI. This chain's CDR3 is CASSLGGSSYEQYF. The CDR3 DNA reads TGTGCCAGCAGTTTGGGGGGAAGCTCCTACGAGCAGTACTTC.

The genes are TRBV5-8 and TRBJ1-5; a weak D match, TRBD1 (5 bases). The CDR3 has 15 residues. The ends were cut back, 1 base at V and 2 bases at J, with 10 bases in the middle. The germline CDR1 and CDR2 sequences are SGHTS and YDEGEE. The CDR3: CASSLSSRGNQPQHF. CDR3 nucleotide sequence: TGTGCCAGCAGCTTGTCTTCCAGGGGCAATCAGCCCCAGCATTTT.

Written as DNA, the CDR3 is TGTGCCTGGAGTGTCCCTGGAGGTACGGCTGAAGCTTTCTTT. Translated, it gives CAWSVPGGTAEAFF. The chain joins TRBV30 to TRBJ1-1; D unresolved. CDR3 length: 14 residues. Germline CDR1 reads GTSNPN; CDR2 reads SVGIG (reference sequence). V was clipped by 0 bases and J by 6 bases, with 14 bases between them. Full variable domain (remainder filled in from reference TRBV30 and TRBJ1-1): SQTIHQWPATLVQPVGSPLSLECTVEGTSNPNLYWYRQAAGRGLQLLFYSVGIGQISSEVPQNLSASRPQDRQFILSSKKLLLSDSGFYLCAWSVPGGTAEAFFGQGTRLTVV.

The chain has TRBV5-1 and TRBJ2-1; 14 positions match TRBD2. CDR1 SGHRS and CDR2 YFSETQ come from the germline V gene. J gave up 8 bases and V 4 bases, and 8 bases lay outside the gene matches. The CDR3 spans 16 residues. The CDR3 sequence: CASSDTGLAGVDEQFF. The CDR3 DNA sequence: TGCGCCAGCAGCGATACGGGACTAGCGGGAGTCGATGAGCAGTTCTTC.

The chain recombines TRBV4-1 with TRBJ2-2, with D maybe TRBD2 (5 bases). The CDR3 runs 15 residues. The V and J ends lost 4 bases and 0 bases respectively, with 9 bases between them. Looked up from germline, CDR1 is MGHRA and CDR2 is YSYEKL. The DNA for the CDR3 is TGCGCCAGCAGCCGCGGGTCTACGAACACCGGGGAGCTGTTTTTT. Translation gives CASSRGSTNTGELFF.

The CDR3 reads CASKKQGALTSGANVLTF. CDR3 sequence (DNA): TGTGCCAGCAAGAAACAGGGGGCGCTAACCTCTGGGGCCAACGTCCTGACTTTC. V is TRBV2 and J is TRBJ2-6; 9 positions agree with TRBD1. The junction had 10 bases not matched to a gene; V was cut back by 7 bases and J by 0 bases. The CDR3 spans 18 residues. Germline loops: CDR1 SNHLY, CDR2 FYNNEI.

The gene calls are TRBV6-5 and TRBJ2-7, with 10 bases aligning to TRBD2. This CDR3 is 15 amino acids long. Per the germline V gene, CDR1 is MNHEY and CDR2 is SVGAGI. The trim removed 7 bases at V and 3 bases at J, leaving 9 bases unmatched. CDR3 amino acids: CASTPLAGVFYEQYF. CDR3 bases: TGTGCCAGCACGCCCCTAGCGGGAGTTTTCTACGAGCAGTACTTC.

The J gene is TRBJ2-1, the V gene TRBV6-1; the match to TRBD1 covers 10 bases. The CDR3 contains 15 residues. The junction had 5 bases not matched to a gene; V was cut back by 1 base and J by 8 bases. Germline CDR1 is MNHNS and CDR2 is SASEGT. CDR3 loop: CASSEGQGALDEQFF. Here the CDR3 DNA reads TGTGCCAGCAGTGAAGGACAGGGGGCTCTGGATGAGCAGTTCTTC.

In this sample, this clone turned up a few times. The V gene is TRBV21-1, the J gene TRBJ2-1; the table gives TRBD1 as D, unverified against the DNA. TRBV21-1 corresponds to a pseudogene. This CDR3 contains 16 residues. In nucleotides, the CDR3 is TGTGCCAGCAGCAAAGGCCCAGGGTGCCCCTACAATGAGCAGTTCTTC. It yields the protein CASSKGPGCPYNEQFF.

The rearrangement joins TRBV7-6 to TRBJ2-7, with 9 bases lining up with TRBD2. CDR1 and CDR2 from the germline V gene are SGHVS and FNYEAQ. V lost 1 base to trimming and J lost 3 bases; unmatched junction nucleotides: 1. The CDR3 covers 14 residues. This chain's CDR3 is CASSLGSGSYEQYF. CDR3 coding DNA: TGTGCCAGCAGCTTAGGTAGCGGGAGCTACGAGCAGTACTTC.

This clone was counted once. The J gene is TRBJ2-7, the V gene TRBV9; the match to TRBD2 covers 11 bases. CDR1 SGDLS and CDR2 YYNGEE come from the germline V gene. V was pared by 3 bases and J by 3 bases, with 8 bases of the junction left unmatched. This CDR3 is built from 16 residues. The CDR3 nucleotides read TGTGCCAGCAGCGCTTCTAGCGGGGGGCTCTTCTACGAGCAGTACTTC. This gives the protein CASSASSGGLFYEQYF.

The chain joins TRBV27 to TRBJ1-2; unclear D gene. Germline V gives CDR1 MNHEY, CDR2 SMNVEV (reference sequence). The V gene lost 1 base and the J gene lost 5 bases, with 20 bases spanning the gap. This CDR3 region has 17 residues. The CDR3 loop is CASSLYNGVQDLYGYTF. CDR3 DNA: TGTGCCAGCAGTTTATACAACGGGGTGCAGGACTTGTATGGCTACACCTTC.

CDR3 protein: CASSEGGLTWAFF. In nucleotides, the CDR3 is TGTGCCAGCAGTGAAGGGGGACTCACTTGGGCTTTCTTT. The rearrangement links TRBV2 to TRBJ1-1, with D possibly being TRBD1 (5 bases). The CDR3 has 13 amino acids. Per germline, CDR1 SNHLY and CDR2 FYNNEI. The V end was cut by 1 base, the J end by 11 bases, with 14 bases between.

This clone was seen only a few times. The rearrangement uses TRBV9 and TRBJ1-3, with a possible D match to TRBD1 (5 bases). Germline V gene lookup returns CDR1 SGDLS and CDR2 YYNGEE. Trimming took 5 bases from V and 4 from J, leaving 13 bases between them. This CDR3 is 14 amino acids long. Here the CDR3 DNA reads TGTGCCAGCAGTACGACAGCGCAAGGAAACACCATATATTTT. Translating gives CASSTTAQGNTIYF.

The count of this clone is one. J is TRBJ1-3 and V is TRBV7-9, with D uncertain. V dropped 1 base and J dropped 0 bases, with 7 bases sitting between them. Germline V gene sequence: CDR1 SEHNR, CDR2 FQNEAQ (reference sequence). The CDR3 extends over 15 amino acids. The CDR3: CASSLDPSSGNTIYF. The CDR3 region has the DNA TGTGCCAGCAGCTTAGATCCGAGCTCTGGAAACACCATATATTTT.

In regard to this clone: One junction end does not reproduce the germline sequence, and a read error may be involved. The genes are TRBV7-9 and TRBJ2-7; possibly TRBD1 for D (6 bases). The germline V gene encodes CDR1 SEHNR and CDR2 FQNEAQ (reference sequence). The CDR3 has 13 residues. The CDR3 loop reads CSSRRDTSYEQYF. Here the CDR3 DNA reads TGTTCCAGCAGACGGGACACCTCCTACGAGCAGTACTTC.

The chain combines TRBV6-1 with TRBJ2-7; a possible D gene is TRBD1 (7 bases). This CDR3 is 13 amino acids long. CDR1 is MNHNS and CDR2 is SASEGT in the germline V gene. V lost 9 bases to trimming and J lost 1 base, with 13 bases between them. Here the CDR3 DNA reads TGTGCCAGTACGACAGGGACTTCCTACGAGCAGTACTTC. It yields the protein CASTTGTSYEQYF.

V and J are TRBV7-9 and TRBJ2-3; D possibly corresponds to TRBD1 (6 bases). V gave up 5 bases and J gave up 4 bases, with 16 bases separating them. Germline assignment: CDR1 SEHNR and CDR2 FQNEAQ (reference sequence). This CDR3 comprises 15 residues. CDR3 bases: TGTGCCAGCAGCCAGGCCCGGACAGTGCCAGATACGCAGTATTTT. It encodes CASSQARTVPDTQYF.